The entry below describes one T cell receptor (beta chain). The antigen is undetermined. The data were obtained in a study of T cell responses to AZD1222 COVID-19 vaccine. Whole-study findings and limits: Vaccination with two AZD1222 doses was followed by a rise in Spike-specific TCR breadth and depth. Along spike, vaccine-associated CD4 TCRs were found throughout, with dominance at 160-218 and 743-854.

V was shortened by 4 bases and J by 2 bases, with 9 bases between the two germline ends. The CDR3 consists of 13 residues. CDR1 is SGHDT and CDR2 is YYEEEE in the germline V gene. Sequencing used immunoSEQ multiplex PCR; TCRdb keeps in-frame clones, though not all of them. The data hold about 140,000 clones, with 90% observed a single time. The V gene is TRBV5-6, the J gene TRBJ1-2, with D maybe TRBD1 (6 bases). This TCR was recovered from an adult who received the AZD1222 COVID-19 vaccine. The sample consisted of peripheral blood, taken 28 days after the second AZD1222 dose. This chain's CDR3 is CASSHGGNYGYTF. DNA of the CDR3: TGTGCCAGCAGCCACGGGGGCAACTATGGCTACACCTTC.